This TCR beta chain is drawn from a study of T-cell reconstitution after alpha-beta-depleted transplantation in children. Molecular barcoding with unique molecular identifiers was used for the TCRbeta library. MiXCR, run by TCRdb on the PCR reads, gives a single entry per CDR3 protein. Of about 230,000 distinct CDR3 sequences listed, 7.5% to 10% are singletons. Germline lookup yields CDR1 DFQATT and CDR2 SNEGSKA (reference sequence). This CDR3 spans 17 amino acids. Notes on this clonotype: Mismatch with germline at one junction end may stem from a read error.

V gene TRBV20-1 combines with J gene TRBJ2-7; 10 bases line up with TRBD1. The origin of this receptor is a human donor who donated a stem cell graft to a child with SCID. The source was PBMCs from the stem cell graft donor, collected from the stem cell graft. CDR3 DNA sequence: TGCTGTGCCGCGCCCGGGACAGGGGATCAGGAGCTCTACGAGCAGTACTTC. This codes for CCAAPGTGDQELYEQYF.